This T cell receptor beta chain emerged from a study of shared clonotypes between healthy human individuals. On the study more broadly: Each donor contributed plates that comprised three CD4 naive, three CD4 memory, two CD8 naive and one CD8 memory.

Per germline, CDR1 SNHLY and CDR2 FYNNEI. The CDR3 covers 16 residues. V gave up 6 bases and J gave up 3 bases, with 18 bases separating them. Method: immunoSEQ multiplex PCR; TCRdb's copy keeps in-frame clones and lacks some. The sample consists of more than 2,000,000 clones, about 92% of them appearing once. The clonotype comes from a man between 18 and 29 years old in good health. Some clones in this sample may be carry-over from other donors' samples. V gene TRBV2 combines with J gene TRBJ1-5; the D gene is possibly TRBD1 (6 bases). The specimen sequenced was naive CD4+ T cells from PBMCs. Subset meaning: CD45RA+ positively selected. The CDR3 protein is CASSAQGLMNNQPQHF. DNA for the CDR3: TGTGCCAGCAGCGCGCAGGGGCTAATGAACAATCAGCCCCAGCATTTT.